This is a list of T cell receptor beta chains from one sample in a study of T-cell reconstitution after alpha-beta-depleted transplantation in children. TCRdb reanalysed the PCR reads using MiXCR and keeps one entry per CDR3 protein. The sample yields roughly 300,000 distinct CDR3 sequences, around 10% seen once. This material consisted of peripheral blood, taken 180 days after TCRalphabeta/CD19-depleted stem cell transplant. The receptors shown here come from a male patient aged 2-9 years who had a stem cell transplant for chronic granulomatous disease, so the T cells may come from the graft donor. The CDR3 runs from the conserved cysteine through the conserved F or W. A D gene is named only where the DNA matches it firmly. Only some rows state a clone size, as once, few, many or a class for expanded clones.

d_gene	abundance	v_gene	j_gene	CDR3aa	CDR3nt
NA	many	TRBV28	TRBJ2-1	CASSLPSHSLFF	TGTGCCAGCAGTTTACCTAGCCACTCCTTGTTCTTC
NA	many	TRBV7-8	TRBJ2-3	CASSRGRATDTQYF	TGTGCCAGCAGCCGGGGACGTGCTACAGATACGCAGTATTTT
TRBD2	many	TRBV10-3	TRBJ2-5	CAISESPSGGRETQYF	TGTGCCATCAGTGAGTCGCCTAGCGGGGGCCGAGAGACCCAGTACTTC
NA	many	TRBV12-3/TRBV12-4	TRBJ1-5	CASSFVGDSNQPQHF	TGTGCCAGCAGTTTTGTTGGGGACAGCAATCAGCCCCAGCATTTT
NA	many	TRBV12-3/TRBV12-4	TRBJ2-5	CASSLVRTIQETQYF	TGTGCCAGCAGTTTGGTGCGGACGATCCAAGAGACCCAGTACTTC
NA	NA	TRBV19	TRBJ2-1	CASSIVEQPYNEQFF	TGTGCCAGTAGTATAGTCGAGCAGCCATACAATGAGCAGTTCTTC
NA	many	TRBV20-1	TRBJ2-2	CSASSLTGELFF	TGCAGTGCTAGTTCACTTACCGGGGAGCTGTTTTTT
NA	many	TRBV28	TRBJ1-1	CASSFSVGEVAFF	TGTGCCAGCAGTTTTTCCGTCGGGGAGGTGGCTTTCTTT
TRBD2	many	TRBV5-1	TRBJ2-7	CASSPLTSGGEQYF	TGCGCCAGCAGCCCATTGACTAGCGGCGGCGAGCAGTACTTC
TRBD2	many	TRBV6-2/TRBV6-3	TRBJ2-3	CASSLPSGGPDTQYF	TGTGCCAGCAGCCTCCCTAGCGGGGGCCCAGATACGCAGTATTTT
NA	many	TRBV20-1	TRBJ2-2	CSARVQGNTGELFF	TGCAGTGCTAGAGTTCAGGGGAACACCGGGGAGCTGTTTTTT
NA	many	TRBV9	TRBJ2-3	CASSVGVRTDTQYF	TGTGCCAGCAGCGTAGGAGTCCGCACAGATACGCAGTATTTT
TRBD2	few	TRBV5-4	TRBJ2-3	CASSAGLAGVGTDTQYF	TGTGCCAGCAGCGCGGGACTAGCGGGAGTCGGCACAGATACGCAGTATTTT
NA	NA	TRBV18	TRBJ2-7	CASSPPLGYSYEQYF	TGTGCCAGCTCACCACCGTTGGGGTATTCCTACGAGCAGTACTTC
TRBD2	NA	TRBV20-1	TRBJ2-1	CCASVVRGGRTNEQFF	TGCTGTGCTAGTGTCGTACGGGGGGGTCGGACAAATGAGCAGTTCTTC
NA	many	TRBV5-1	TRBJ2-6	CASSWGLARQSGANVLTF	TGCGCCAGCAGCTGGGGTCTCGCAAGACAGTCTGGGGCCAACGTCCTGACTTTC
TRBD1	many	TRBV27	TRBJ2-4	CASSRKGAAKNIQYF	TGTGCCAGCAGTCGTAAGGGGGCTGCCAAAAACATTCAGTACTTC
TRBD1	few	TRBV28	TRBJ1-1	CASSLKTGGTEAFF	TGTGCCAGCAGTTTAAAGACAGGGGGCACTGAAGCTTTCTTT
NA	many	TRBV18	TRBJ1-1	CASSPRTDLWGTEAFF	TGTGCCAGCTCTCCCCGGACGGACTTGTGGGGCACTGAAGCTTTCTTT
NA	NA	TRBV7-8	TRBJ2-3	CASSHARGWTDTQYF	TGTGCCAGCAGCCATGCCAGGGGATGGACAGATACGCAGTATTTT
TRBD2	few	TRBV30	TRBJ2-7	CAWSPYGGVSIYEQYF	TGTGCCTGGAGTCCGTACGGGGGGGTCTCGATCTACGAGCAGTACTTC
NA	few	TRBV19	TRBJ2-1	CASSILAGPNEQFF	TGTGCCAGTAGTATATTGGCAGGGCCCAATGAGCAGTTCTTC